This T cell receptor (beta chain) appears in the sequencing data of a study of beta chain features in type 1 diabetes. Every isolated RNA sample was fully reverse transcribed, so sequencing captured expressed TCRB transcripts. Profiled with immunoSEQ multiplex PCR; TCRdb holds only in-frame clones, not every one. The sample has about 150,000 clones, roughly 8.1% seen once. The V gene end was trimmed by 1 base and the J gene end by 9 bases; junction bases not matched to a gene: 6. The CDR3 has 15 amino acids. Germline V gene data show CDR1 as GTSNPN and CDR2 as SVGIG (reference sequence). Sorting based on CD45RO/CCR7/CD25/CD127/CD95/CD27 separated CD4+ naive, central memory, regulatory and stem cell-like memory cells. Each sorted population was over 98% pure. Whole-study findings and limits: A closer apparent resemblance between naive, central memory and Treg TCRB repertoires was seen in patients than in healthy donors. Shorter TCRB CDR3s, moderately but significantly so, marked every one of the four CD4+ subsets in Type 1 diabetes patients.

The sample holds many counts of this clone. Its antigen is not identified. The sample comprised central memory CD4+ T cells from blood. The V and J genes are TRBV30 and TRBJ2-1, with TRBD2 identical over 13 bases. The TCR was taken from a young man in good health. The CDR3 DNA follows: TGTGCCTGGAGTGCGGGACTAGCGGGGTTGGGTGAGCAGTTCTTC. Translating gives CAWSAGLAGLGEQFF.